The 21 T cell receptor beta chains given below trace back to one sample, sequenced in a study of T cell responses to AZD1222 COVID-19 vaccine. Libraries were prepared by immunoSEQ multiplex PCR; TCRdb keeps only in-frame clonotypes and omits some of them. Of approximately 130,000 clones in the sample, about nine tenths are singletons; the top ten hold approximately 1.1%. The material sequenced was peripheral blood, taken on day 0 of AZD1222 vaccination. The receptor set was obtained from an adult in good health.

DNA for the CDR3: TGTGCCAGCAACAGGGGCCCAGATACGCAGTATTTT. This codes for CASNRGPDTQYF. This sequence joins TRBV12-3 or TRBV12-4 and TRBJ2-3; 7 bases match TRBD1. Germline trimming cut 7 bases from V and 4 bases from J; bases unmatched to any gene: 2. The length of the CDR3 is 12 residues.

V gene TRBV30 combines with J gene TRBJ1-2; possibly TRBD1 for D (6 bases). Deletions cut 8 bases from V and 2 bases from J, with 9 bases between. The CDR3 sequence is 11 residues long. Germline CDR1 reads GTSNPN; CDR2 reads SVGIG (reference sequence). CDR3: CARGQNYGYTF. The CDR3 DNA reads as TGTGCCCGAGGACAGAACTATGGCTACACCTTC.

The rearrangement links TRBV7-9 to TRBJ2-2, with 8 bases fitting TRBD2. The germline CDR1 and CDR2 sequences are SEHNR and FQNEAQ (reference sequence). The V and J ends lost 2 bases and 5 bases, in that order; junction bases with no gene match: 7. The CDR3 sequence is 16 residues long. The CDR3 nucleotides read TGTGCCAGCAGCTTAAGCGGGAGACTATCAACCGGGGAGCTGTTTTTT. Amino acid sequence: CASSLSGRLSTGELFF.

CDR3 region: CASSEMGAQETQYF. The CDR3 DNA sequence: TGTGCCAGCAGTGAAATGGGGGCCCAAGAGACCCAGTACTTC. The V gene is TRBV6-1, the J gene TRBJ2-5; D is possibly TRBD1 (6 bases). The CDR3 spans 14 residues. CDR1 and CDR2 from the germline V gene are MNHNS and SASEGT. V was pared by 2 bases and J by 1 base, with 8 bases between.

The chain has TRBV6-6 and TRBJ2-7; tentative D call: TRBD1 (6 bases). CDR1 and CDR2 (germline): MNHNY, SVGAGI (reference sequence). The V and J ends lost 5 bases and 2 bases respectively, with 10 bases between them. The CDR3 is made up of 13 amino acids. The CDR3 spells CASSPQGPYEQYF. The CDR3 DNA follows: TGTGCCAGCAGTCCCCAGGGGCCCTACGAGCAGTACTTC.

The chain is built from TRBV3-1 (or the pseudogene TRBV3-2) and TRBJ2-2, with D possibly being TRBD1 (5 bases). Germline CDR1 is LGHDT and CDR2 is YNNKEL (reference sequence). Trimming left V 0 bases short and J 8 bases short, with 10 bases between. CDR3 size: 14 residues. CDR3 DNA sequence: TGTGCCAGCAGCCAAGAAGGGGCAGGGGGGGAGCTGTTTTTT. Protein product: CASSQEGAGGELFF.

The chain carries TRBV16 and TRBJ1-5, with D possibly TRBD1 on 5 matching bases. V lost 1 base to trimming and J lost 0 bases, with 13 bases between them. Germline V CDR1 and CDR2: KGHSY, FQNENV. This CDR3 comprises 17 residues. The CDR3 region is CASSQWNGGDSNQPQHF. The DNA for the CDR3 is TGTGCCAGCAGCCAATGGAATGGAGGGGATAGCAATCAGCCCCAGCATTTT.

This clone has a handful of counts. The rearrangement uses TRBV18 and TRBJ2-5, with 14 bases lining up with TRBD2. The trim removed 3 bases at V and 5 bases at J, leaving 11 bases unmatched. Germline assignment: CDR1 KGHSH and CDR2 LQKENI. The CDR3 covers 18 residues. DNA for the CDR3: TGTGCCAGCTCACCGAGGAGACTAGCGGGAGGGGCGGCGGAGACCCAGTACTTC. Its translation: CASSPRRLAGGAAETQYF.

This chain uses TRBV6-5 with TRBJ2-7, with D maybe TRBD1 (6 bases). Germline CDR1 MNHEY, CDR2 SVGAGI. Trimming took 6 bases from V and 2 from J, leaving 14 bases between them. The CDR3 spans 14 residues. CDR3 region: CASRTKGVTYEQYF. The DNA for the CDR3 is TGTGCCAGCAGGACGAAGGGGGTGACCTACGAGCAGTACTTC.

This chain uses TRBV25-1 with TRBJ2-3; D possibly uses TRBD1 or TRBD2 (5 bases each). V lost 2 bases to trimming and J lost 13 bases, with 13 bases between them. Germline lookup yields CDR1 MGHDK and CDR2 SYGVNS. The CDR3 loop spans 12 amino acids. CDR3 in DNA: TGTGCCAGCAGTGAACCGGGACCGACGAAGTATTTT. Its translation is CASSEPGPTKYF.

The rearrangement links TRBV11-1 to TRBJ2-7, with D possibly matching TRBD1 (6 bases). The V and J ends lost 2 bases and 0 bases respectively, with 11 bases between them. There are 15 residues in the CDR3. Germline V lookup: CDR1 SGHAT, CDR2 FQDESV (reference sequence). The CDR3 sequence: CASSLKRTASYEQYF. The CDR3 DNA is TGTGCCAGCAGCTTAAAAAGGACAGCCTCCTACGAGCAGTACTTC.

The V and J genes are TRBV24-1 and TRBJ1-2; D ambiguous. The CDR3 totals 14 residues. Trimming cost V 3 bases and J 8 bases, with 15 bases left between them. Germline loops: CDR1 KGHDR, CDR2 SFDVKD. For the CDR3, the DNA is TGTGCCACCAGTGATCCGGGTGAGAGGGTAGGCTACACCTTC. It specifies CATSDPGERVGYTF.

This rearrangement joins TRBV7-6 to TRBJ2-3, with 7 positions matching TRBD2. Germline V gene data show CDR1 as SGHVS and CDR2 as FNYEAQ. The J segment lost 1 base and the V segment lost 5 bases, leaving 6 bases of the junction unmatched. The CDR3 has 15 residues. This CDR3 reads CASSAGGGRTDTQYF. The CDR3 nucleotides read TGTGCCAGCAGCGCCGGGGGAGGGCGCACAGATACGCAGTATTTT. Filled out from reference TRBV7-6 and TRBJ2-3, the complete variable domain reads GAGVSQSPRYKVTKRGQDVALRCDPISGHVSLYWYRQALGQGPEFLTYFNYEAQQDKSGLPNDRFSAERPEGSISTLTIQRTEQRDSAMYRCASSAGGGRTDTQYFGPGTRLTVL.

The genes are TRBV6-1 and TRBJ1-2, with D hard to call. CDR3 length: 11 residues. Germline V gene lookup returns CDR1 MNHNS and CDR2 SASEGT. Trimming pared 3 bases from V and 7 bases from J, leaving 6 bases between. CDR3 protein: CASSDWVGYTF. The CDR3, as DNA: TGTGCCAGCAGTGATTGGGTTGGCTACACCTTC.

The chain links TRBV7-9 to TRBJ1-2, with D perhaps TRBD1 (6 bases). This CDR3 comprises 14 residues. Between the trimmed V and J ends, which lost 2 bases and 8 bases, there was a span of 15 bases. Germline V CDR1 and CDR2: SEHNR, FQNEAQ (reference sequence). The CDR3 sequence is CASSLLQGSGGYTF. CDR3 nucleotide sequence: TGTGCCAGCAGCTTACTACAGGGTTCCGGCGGCTACACCTTC.

The CDR3 DNA is TGTGCCTCACTGGCCGGGACTTTCAATGAGCAGTTCTTC. This encodes CASLAGTFNEQFF. This chain joins TRBV28 and TRBJ2-1, with a weak D call TRBD2 (6 bases). The germline V gene has CDR1 MDHEN and CDR2 SYDVKM. The CDR3 has 13 amino acids. V shed 11 bases and J shed 6 bases, with 17 bases lying between them.

The chain joins TRBV4-1 to TRBJ1-3, with D possibly TRBD1 on 5 matching bases. The CDR3 spans 15 residues. The ends were cut back, 1 base at V and 4 bases at J, with 11 bases in the middle. CDR1 and CDR2 (germline): MGHRA, YSYEKL. The DNA of the CDR3 is TGCGCCAGCAGCCAAGTACAGGACCCGGGAAACACCATATATTTT. Translation: CASSQVQDPGNTIYF.

The count of this clone is one. The chain uses TRBV3-1 (or the pseudogene TRBV3-2) and TRBJ2-1; a weak D match, TRBD2 (5 bases). This CDR3 has 15 amino acids. With 1 base removed from V and 10 bases from J, the gap between germline ends came to 17 bases. The V gene's germline CDR1 is LGHDT and CDR2 YNNKEL (reference sequence). The CDR3 reads CASSQGIGLPTEQFF. For the CDR3, the DNA is TGTGCCAGCAGCCAAGGGATAGGACTGCCTACGGAGCAGTTCTTC.

The chain uses TRBV5-1 and TRBJ2-2; D is possibly TRBD1 (6 bases). V was shortened by 3 bases and J by 7 bases, with 25 bases between the two germline ends. CDR3 size: 18 residues. Germline V lookup: CDR1 SGHRS, CDR2 YFSETQ. The CDR3 coding sequence is TGCGCCAGCAGCTACCCTTCGGGTTGGGGGCGAGTTGACGGGGAGCTGTTTTTT. Translation: CASSYPSGWGRVDGELFF. Full variable domain (rest looked up from reference TRBV5-1 and TRBJ2-2): KAGVTQTPRYLIKTRGQQVTLSCSPISGHRSVSWYQQTPGQGLQFLFEYFSETQRNKGNFPGRFSGRQFSNSRSEMNVSTLELGDSALYLCASSYPSGWGRVDGELFFGEGSRLTVL.

The chain couples TRBV10-3 to TRBJ2-3; the match to TRBD1 covers 7 bases. Germline V gene sequence: CDR1 ENHRY, CDR2 SYGVKD. The CDR3 loop spans 13 amino acids. J was trimmed by 0 bases and V by 8 bases; bases with no gene match: 2. The CDR3 sequence is CAIGGQSTDTQYF. The CDR3, as DNA: TGTGCCATCGGGGGACAGAGCACAGATACGCAGTATTTT.

The J gene is TRBJ2-7, the V gene TRBV18; 11 nucleotides line up with TRBD1. V shed 5 bases, J shed 4 bases, and the junction held 7 bases outside the gene matches. Germline V gene data show CDR1 as KGHSH and CDR2 as LQKENI. This CDR3 contains 15 residues. In DNA, the CDR3 is TGTGCCAGCTCATTTGGACAGGGGGCAACGTACGAGCAGTACTTC. It codes for CASSFGQGATYEQYF.